This T cell receptor (beta chain) was identified during a study of control samples from healthy donors and cancer patients. Sequenced by immunoSEQ multiplex PCR; TCRdb stores in-frame clones only, minus some. The data show 150,000 to 200,000 clones, about 94% seen once. From germline, CDR1 is SGHDN and CDR2 FVKESK. V was cut by 4 bases and J by 2 bases, with 8 bases left in between. This CDR3 spans 14 amino acids. The specimen was blood. The rearrangement links TRBV14 to TRBJ2-2; D could derive from TRBD1 or TRBD2 (5 bases each). The receptor comes from a woman between 25 and 40 years old in good health. CDR3 bases: TGTGCCAGCAGCCCGGGACGTAACACCGGGGAGCTGTTTTTT. Its translation: CASSPGRNTGELFF.